This is a list of T cell receptor beta chains from one sample in a study of cytomegalovirus exposure and HLA in healthy donors. TCRdb's table, derived via immunoSEQ multiplex PCR, lists solely in-frame clones and lacks some. The sample yields over 100,000 clones, over 60% seen once. The sample comprised PBMCs. These receptors all come from a man in his thirties or forties in good health and CMV-seropositive. Both conserved end residues are part of each CDR3. D genes are given only for firm matches. Only some rows state a clone size, as once, few, many or a class for expanded clones.

j_call	v_call	d_call	clone_size	cdr3_nt	cdr3_aa
TRBJ2-3	TRBV5-4	NA	few	TGTGCCAGCAGCCCAAGGAGGGGATTCACAGATACGCAGTATTTT	CASSPRRGFTDTQYF
TRBJ2-2	TRBV4-2	NA	NA	TGTGCCAGCAGCCTTAGAGGGGGAGAGACCGGGGAGCTGTTTTTT	CASSLRGGETGELFF
TRBJ1-6	TRBV19	NA	NA	TGTGCCAGTAGCCTTTCGACGGACACCGGACATAGCCTCCACTTT	CASSLSTDTGHSLHF
TRBJ1-1	TRBV10-3	NA	NA	TGTGCCATCAGTCCGACAGCTAGGAACACTGAAGCTTTCTTT	CAISPTARNTEAFF
TRBJ2-6	TRBV5-1	NA	few	TGCGCCAGCAGCTTGGCCGTTGGGGCCAACGTCCTGACTTTC	CASSLAVGANVLTF
TRBJ1-5	TRBV10-3	TRBD1	NA	TGTGCCATCAGTGAGACAGGGGAAAGCAATCAGCCCCAGCATTTT	CAISETGESNQPQHF
TRBJ2-4	TRBV7-3	TRBD2	NA	TGTGCCAGCAGCCCTGAAGCTCGGGGGGATCACATTCAGTACTTC	CASSPEARGDHIQYF
TRBJ2-5	TRBV7-2	TRBD2	NA	TGTGCCAGCAGCCCAAGAGGTAGCGGGGGGGCAAGAGAGACCCAGTACTTC	CASSPRGSGGARETQYF
TRBJ1-6	TRBV6-1	NA	once	TGTGCCAGCAGTGGGACTTTATCTCCGGGATCACCAAGGCGGTCACCCCTCCACTTT	CASSGTLSPGSPRRSPLHF
TRBJ2-3	TRBV15	TRBD1	once	TGTGCCACCAGCAGAGATTTTCAGGGGGCAGCCACAGATACGCAGTATTTT	CATSRDFQGAATDTQYF
TRBJ2-1	TRBV7-8	TRBD2	NA	TGTGCCAGCAGCAATCCCTTTCTAGCGGGGGGCCTCTCCTACAATGAGCAGTTCTTC	CASSNPFLAGGLSYNEQFF
TRBJ2-3	TRBV5-4	TRBD1	NA	TGTGCCAGCAGCCCGGGACAGCGCACAGATACGCAGTATTTT	CASSPGQRTDTQYF
TRBJ1-2	TRBV2	NA	NA	TGTGCCAGTGGGGGGACTCAGGGATATGGCTACACCTTC	CASGGTQGYGYTF
TRBJ1-1	TRBV4-3	NA	NA	TGCGCCAGCAGCCAAAATTTCGGGGGGGAGCACACTGAAGCTTTCTTT	CASSQNFGGEHTEAFF
TRBJ1-6	TRBV18	TRBD1	NA	TGTGCCAGCTCACCCGACAGGGCTAATTCACCCCTCCACTTT	CASSPDRANSPLHF
TRBJ2-1	TRBV30	TRBD2	once	TGTGCCTTTAGCGGGGGGATCTACAATGAGCAGTTCTTC	CAFSGGIYNEQFF
TRBJ2-7	TRBV11-2	NA	once	TGTGCCAGCAGCTTAGATCCTGGGACATCCGTATTCGAGCAGTACTTC	CASSLDPGTSVFEQYF
TRBJ1-4	TRBV9	TRBD1	NA	TGTGCCAGCAGCGTACATTGGACAGGGAGCTCCGAAAAACTGTTTTTT	CASSVHWTGSSEKLFF
TRBJ2-1	TRBV4-3	NA	NA	TGCGCCAGCAGCCAAGATTACCGTCGGCTTTTAGGGGTCAATGAGCAGTTCTTC	CASSQDYRRLLGVNEQFF
TRBJ2-7	TRBV4-3	NA	NA	TGCGCCAGCAGCCAACAACAGGGTTCCTACGAGCAGTACTTC	CASSQQQGSYEQYF